Below are 17 T cell receptor beta chains sequenced from a single sample in a study of T-cell reconstitution after alpha-beta-depleted transplantation in children. Researchers prepared the TCRbeta library using unique molecular identifiers, the study reports. One entry per CDR3 protein, called by TCRdb with MiXCR from the PCR reads. The table shows approximately 390,000 distinct CDR3 sequences, with roughly a tenth occurring only once. Sequenced material: PBMCs from the stem cell graft donor, taken from the stem cell graft. The receptors shown here come from a human donor who donated a stem cell graft to a child with acute myeloid leukemia.

This clonotype was seen a few times. This sequence joins TRBV5-1 and TRBJ1-1; weak D call: TRBD1 (5 bases). This CDR3 region has 15 residues. Germline CDR1 is SGHRS and CDR2 is YFSETQ. Deletions cut 1 base from V and 1 base from J, with 11 bases between. DNA for the CDR3: TGCGCCAGCAGCTTGATAACGACAGCGAACACTGAAGCTTTCTTT. Translated, it gives CASSLITTANTEAFF.

The chain recombines TRBV5-1 with TRBJ2-7; tentatively, D is TRBD1 or TRBD2 (5 bases each). Germline values: CDR1 SGHRS, CDR2 YFSETQ. V was trimmed by 2 bases and J by 1 base, leaving 13 bases between them. This CDR3 has 15 residues. The CDR3 DNA reads as TGCGCCAGCAGCTTAGGCTTGGGACCATCCTACGAGCAGTACGTC. Amino acids: CASSLGLGPSYEQYV.

This chain connects TRBV20-1 to TRBJ2-1; 9 nucleotides align to TRBD1. Germline-derived CDR1 and CDR2 are DFQATT and SNEGSKA (reference sequence). The CDR3 covers 14 residues. Trimming cost V 4 bases and J 5 bases; bases outside gene matches: 6. Here the CDR3 DNA reads TGCAGTGCTACATCCGGGACAGGGAACAATGAGCAGTTCTTC. This gives the protein CSATSGTGNNEQFF.

The rearrangement joins TRBV20-1 to TRBJ2-1; the D gene could be TRBD1 or TRBD2 (5 bases each). The CDR3 spans 14 residues. Trimming pared 5 bases from V and 12 bases from J, leaving 23 bases between. CDR1 is DFQATT and CDR2 is SNEGSKA in the germline V gene (reference sequence). CDR3 residues: CSAEKGTGPRGQFF. The CDR3 nucleotides read TGCAGTGCTGAAAAGGGGACCGGGCCGAGGGGGCAGTTCTTC.

The chain carries TRBV7-6 and TRBJ2-3, with D unresolved. Germline CDR1 SGHVS, CDR2 FNYEAQ. This CDR3 spans 14 amino acids. The ends were cut back, 4 bases at V and 4 bases at J, with 12 bases in the middle. This chain's CDR3 is CASSYTSGPDTQYF. The DNA for the CDR3 is TGTGCCAGCAGCTACACCTCCGGCCCAGATACGCAGTATTTT.

In this sample, this clonotype turned up a few times. The rearrangement joins TRBV27 to TRBJ2-2; weak D call: TRBD1 (6 bases). The CDR3 runs 18 residues. The germline V gene encodes CDR1 MNHEY and CDR2 SMNVEV (reference sequence). V was clipped by 0 bases and J by 0 bases, with 14 bases between them. The CDR3 loop is CASSLSGAGATNTGELFF. In DNA, the CDR3 is TGTGCCAGCAGTTTATCGGGGGCAGGGGCCACGAACACCGGGGAGCTGTTTTTT.

This sequence joins TRBV5-1 and TRBJ2-4; D possibly corresponds to TRBD2 (5 bases). Deletions cut 0 bases from V and 2 bases from J, with 9 bases between. The germline gives CDR1 SGHRS, CDR2 YFSETQ. The CDR3 loop spans 15 amino acids. The CDR3 DNA reads as TGCGCCAGCAGCTTGGATCCGGGGACCAAAAACATTCAGTACTTC. Encoded protein: CASSLDPGTKNIQYF.

This clonotype occurred a few times. V gene TRBV5-1 combines with J gene TRBJ1-4; D not resolved. The CDR3 is 13 residues long. V lost 0 bases and J 7 bases, leaving 7 bases between the germline ends. Germline assignment: CDR1 SGHRS and CDR2 YFSETQ. The CDR3 nucleotides read TGCGCCAGCAGCTTGGGGATCGGTGAAAAACTGTTTTTT. Encoded protein: CASSLGIGEKLFF.

The chain uses TRBV29-1 and TRBJ2-5; the D gene could be TRBD1 or TRBD2 (5 bases each). Germline V gene lookup returns CDR1 SQVTM and CDR2 ANQGSEA. Trimming shortened V by 5 bases and J by 5 bases, and 18 bases separated the two germline ends. The CDR3 extends over 14 amino acids. This CDR3 is CSVQGRQVRETQYF. In DNA, the CDR3 is TGCAGCGTTCAGGGACGCCAGGTGCGGGAGACCCAGTACTTC.

In this sample, this clonotype turned up a few times. The chain recombines TRBV15 with TRBJ2-3, with TRBD2 matching over 7 bases. The CDR3 runs to 20 residues. Germline CDR1 and CDR2: LNHNV and YYDKDF (reference sequence). J was trimmed by 0 bases and V by 0 bases; bases with no gene match: 15. The CDR3 loop reads CATSRDLIQRGLSSTDTQYF. CDR3 sequence (DNA): TGTGCCACCAGCAGAGATTTGATTCAGCGGGGCCTAAGTAGCACAGATACGCAGTATTTT.

The V and J genes are TRBV6-2 or TRBV6-3 and TRBJ2-1, with D possibly TRBD1 on 5 matching bases. V was pared by 8 bases and J by 4 bases, with 15 bases between. The CDR3 is 14 amino acids. Germline values: CDR1 MNHEY, CDR2 SVGEGT. The CDR3 loop is CASGRAGKYNEQFF. CDR3 nucleotides: TGTGCCAGCGGCCGGGCAGGGAAATACAATGAGCAGTTCTTC.

This clonotype turned up a few times. The V and J genes are TRBV5-1 and TRBJ2-3, with TRBD1 identical over 7 bases. Germline CDR1 and CDR2: SGHRS and YFSETQ. The V and J ends lost 0 bases and 4 bases, in that order; junction bases with no gene match: 5. CDR3 size: 15 residues. CDR3 in DNA: TGCGCCAGCAGCTTGGGAGGGACAGCCCCAGATACGCAGTATTTT. Translated, it gives CASSLGGTAPDTQYF.

This clonotype was seen a handful of times. V is TRBV5-5 and J is TRBJ2-1, with TRBD1 matching over 8 bases. In germline, CDR1 is SGHKS, CDR2 YYEKEE (reference sequence). The CDR3 loop spans 17 amino acids. Trimming at V came to 2 bases and at J to 0 bases, leaving 7 bases not matched to a gene. The CDR3 spells CASSLGTGDSSYNEQFF. The CDR3 DNA reads TGTGCCAGCAGCTTAGGGACAGGAGATAGCTCCTACAATGAGCAGTTCTTC.

CDR3 nucleotides: TGTGCCAGCAGCCTTATAGGGACAGGGAGGTACGAGCAGTACTTC. The encoded protein is CASSLIGTGRYEQYF. The rearrangement joins TRBV7-2 to TRBJ2-7, with 9 bases matching TRBD1. Trimming at V came to 5 bases and at J to 4 bases, leaving 9 bases not matched to a gene. Germline-derived CDR1 and CDR2 are SGHTA and FQGNSA. The CDR3 has 15 residues.

This clonotype occurred a few times. CDR3 loop: CASSKGQGRNSPLHF. CDR3 coding DNA: TGTGCCAGCAGCAAAGGACAGGGGAGGAATTCACCCCTCCACTTT. The J gene is TRBJ1-6, the V gene TRBV7-9; 9 nucleotides align to TRBD1. The CDR3 is made up of 15 amino acids. Germline loops: CDR1 SEHNR, CDR2 FQNEAQ (reference sequence). Trimming took 5 bases from V and 7 from J; bases not matched to a gene: 6.

This clonotype was detected a few times. CDR3 sequence: CASRPPATPDTQYF. In nucleotides, the CDR3 is TGTGCCAGCAGACCGCCGGCCACACCAGATACGCAGTATTTT. The rearrangement links TRBV12-3 or TRBV12-4 to TRBJ2-3; no firm D call. The V end lost 6 bases, the J end lost 4 bases, and 14 bases lay between the germline ends. The CDR3 runs to 14 residues.

The V call is TRBV18, the J call TRBJ2-2, with 7 bases identical to TRBD1. Trimming removed 8 bases from V and 5 bases from J; junction bases left unmatched: 11. CDR1 and CDR2 (germline): KGHSH, LQKENI. The CDR3 totals 15 residues. This CDR3 reads CASATKLQGTGELFF. The CDR3 region has the DNA TGTGCCAGCGCGACCAAACTACAGGGGACCGGGGAGCTGTTTTTT.